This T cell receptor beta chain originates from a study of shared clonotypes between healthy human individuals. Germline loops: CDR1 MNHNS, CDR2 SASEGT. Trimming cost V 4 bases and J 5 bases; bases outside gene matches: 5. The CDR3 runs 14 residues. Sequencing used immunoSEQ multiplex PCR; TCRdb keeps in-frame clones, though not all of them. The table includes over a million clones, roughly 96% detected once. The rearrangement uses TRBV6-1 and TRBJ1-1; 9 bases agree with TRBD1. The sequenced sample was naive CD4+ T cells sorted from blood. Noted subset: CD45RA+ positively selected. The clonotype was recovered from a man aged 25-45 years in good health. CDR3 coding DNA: TGTGCCAGCAGTGCTGGACAGGGGAGGACTGAAGCTTTCTTT. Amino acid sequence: CASSAGQGRTEAFF.